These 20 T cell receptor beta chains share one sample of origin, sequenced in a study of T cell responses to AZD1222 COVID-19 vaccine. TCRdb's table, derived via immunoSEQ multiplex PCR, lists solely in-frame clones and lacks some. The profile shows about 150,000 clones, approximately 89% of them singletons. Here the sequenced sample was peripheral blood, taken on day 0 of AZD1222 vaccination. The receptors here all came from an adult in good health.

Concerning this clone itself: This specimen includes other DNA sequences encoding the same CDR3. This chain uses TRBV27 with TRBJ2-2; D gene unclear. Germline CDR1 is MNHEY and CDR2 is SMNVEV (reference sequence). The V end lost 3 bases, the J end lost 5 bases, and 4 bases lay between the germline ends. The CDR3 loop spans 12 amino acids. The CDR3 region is CASSFPTGELFF. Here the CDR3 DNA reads TGTGCCAGCAGTTTCCCGACCGGGGAGCTGTTTTTT.

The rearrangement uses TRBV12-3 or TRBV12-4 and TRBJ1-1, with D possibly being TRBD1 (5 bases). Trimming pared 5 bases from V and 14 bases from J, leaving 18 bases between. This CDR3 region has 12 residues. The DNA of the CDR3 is TGTGCCAGCAGTGGGGTGGGAGGGGAATCCTTCTTT. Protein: CASSGVGGESFF.

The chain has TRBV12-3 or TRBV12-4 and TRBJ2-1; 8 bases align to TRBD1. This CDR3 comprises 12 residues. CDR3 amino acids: CADRGPYNEQFF. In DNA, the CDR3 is TGTGCAGACAGGGGCCCCTACAATGAGCAGTTCTTC.

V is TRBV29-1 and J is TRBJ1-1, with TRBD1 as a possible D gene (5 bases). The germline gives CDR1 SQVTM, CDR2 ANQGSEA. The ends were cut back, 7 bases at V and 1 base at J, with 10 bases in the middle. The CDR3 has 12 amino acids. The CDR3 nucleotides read TGCAGCGGCACAGGTAGGAACACTGAAGCTTTCTTT. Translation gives CSGTGRNTEAFF.

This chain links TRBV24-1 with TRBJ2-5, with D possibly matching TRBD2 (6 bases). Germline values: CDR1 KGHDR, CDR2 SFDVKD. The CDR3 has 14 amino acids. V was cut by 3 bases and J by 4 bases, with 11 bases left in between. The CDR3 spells CATSDATGVETQYF. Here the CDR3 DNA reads TGTGCCACCAGTGATGCTACGGGGGTAGAGACCCAGTACTTC.

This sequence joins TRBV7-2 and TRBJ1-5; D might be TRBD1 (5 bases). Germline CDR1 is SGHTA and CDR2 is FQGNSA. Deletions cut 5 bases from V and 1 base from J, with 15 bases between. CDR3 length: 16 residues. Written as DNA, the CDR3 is TGTGCCAGCAGCCTAGGGGTAAGGGAAAGCAATCAGCCCCAGCATTTT. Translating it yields CASSLGVRESNQPQHF.

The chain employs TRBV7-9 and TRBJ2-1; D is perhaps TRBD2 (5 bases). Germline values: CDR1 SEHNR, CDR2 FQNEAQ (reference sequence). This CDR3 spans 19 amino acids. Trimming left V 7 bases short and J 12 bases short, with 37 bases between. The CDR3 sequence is CASTVFSVTDPFGAITQFF. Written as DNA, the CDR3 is TGTGCCAGCACCGTCTTTAGCGTCACAGACCCCTTCGGCGCGATTACGCAGTTCTTC. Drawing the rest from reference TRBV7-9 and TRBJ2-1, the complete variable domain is DTGVSQNPRHKITKRGQNVTFRCDPISEHNRLYWYRQTLGQGPEFLTYFQNEAQLEKSRLLSDRFSAERPKGSFSTLEIQRTEQGDSAMYLCASTVFSVTDPFGAITQFFGPGTRLTVL.

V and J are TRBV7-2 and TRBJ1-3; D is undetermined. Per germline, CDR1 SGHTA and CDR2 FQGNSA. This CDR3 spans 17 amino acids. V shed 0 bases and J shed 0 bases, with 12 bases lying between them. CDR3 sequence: CASSLAIWRSSGNTIYF. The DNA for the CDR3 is TGTGCCAGCAGCTTAGCGATCTGGCGGAGCTCTGGAAACACCATATATTTT. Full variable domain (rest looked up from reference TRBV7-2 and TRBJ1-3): GAGVSQSPSNKVTEKGKDVELRCDPISGHTALYWYRQSLGQGLEFLIYFQGNSAPDKSGLPSDRFSAERTGGSVSTLTIQRTQQEDSAVYLCASSLAIWRSSGNTIYFGEGSWLTVV.

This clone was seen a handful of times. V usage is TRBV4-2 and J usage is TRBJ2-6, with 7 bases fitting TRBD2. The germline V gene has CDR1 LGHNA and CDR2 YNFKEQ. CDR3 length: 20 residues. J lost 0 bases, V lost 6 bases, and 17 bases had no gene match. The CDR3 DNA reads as TGTGCCAGCAGAAAAGAAACTAGCGCAGTTCGAAGCTCTGGGGCCAACGTCCTGACTTTC. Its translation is CASRKETSAVRSSGANVLTF.

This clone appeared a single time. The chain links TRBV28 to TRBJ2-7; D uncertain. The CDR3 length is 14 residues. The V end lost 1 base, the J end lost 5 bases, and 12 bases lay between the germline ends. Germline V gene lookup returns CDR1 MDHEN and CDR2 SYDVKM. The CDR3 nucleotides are TGTGCCAGCAGTTTATTAGCCCGGCTTGACGAGCAGTACTTC. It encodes CASSLLARLDEQYF.

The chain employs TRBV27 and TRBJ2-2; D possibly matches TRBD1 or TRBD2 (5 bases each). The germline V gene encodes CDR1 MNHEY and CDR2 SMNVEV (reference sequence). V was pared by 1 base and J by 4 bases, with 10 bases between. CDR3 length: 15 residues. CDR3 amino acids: CASSLWGSGTGELFF. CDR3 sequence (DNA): TGTGCCAGCAGTTTATGGGGGTCGGGCACCGGGGAGCTGTTTTTT.

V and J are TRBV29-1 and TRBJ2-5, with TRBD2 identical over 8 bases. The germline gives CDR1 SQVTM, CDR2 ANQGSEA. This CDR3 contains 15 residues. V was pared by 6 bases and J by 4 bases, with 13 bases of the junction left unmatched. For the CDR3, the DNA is TGCAGCGTCCGTAGTCACCAAAGCGGGAGAGAGACCCAGTACTTC. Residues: CSVRSHQSGRETQYF. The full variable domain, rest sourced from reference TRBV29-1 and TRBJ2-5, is SAVISQKPSRDICQRGTSLTIQCQVDSQVTMMFWYRQQPGQSLTLIATANQGSEATYESGFVIDKFPISRPNLTFSTLTVSNMSPEDSSIYLCSVRSHQSGRETQYFGPGTRLLVL.

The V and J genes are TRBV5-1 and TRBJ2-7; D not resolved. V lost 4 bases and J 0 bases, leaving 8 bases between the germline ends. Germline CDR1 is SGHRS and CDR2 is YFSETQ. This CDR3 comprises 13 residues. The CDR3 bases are TGCGCCAGCAGCAAGTTGCCCTCCTACGAGCAGTACTTC. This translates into CASSKLPSYEQYF.

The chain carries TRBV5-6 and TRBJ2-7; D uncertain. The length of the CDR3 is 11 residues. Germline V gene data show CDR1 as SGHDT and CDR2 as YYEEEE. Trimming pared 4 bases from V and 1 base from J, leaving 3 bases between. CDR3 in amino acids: CASSQSYEQYF. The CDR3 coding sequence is TGTGCCAGCAGCCAGTCCTACGAGCAGTACTTC.

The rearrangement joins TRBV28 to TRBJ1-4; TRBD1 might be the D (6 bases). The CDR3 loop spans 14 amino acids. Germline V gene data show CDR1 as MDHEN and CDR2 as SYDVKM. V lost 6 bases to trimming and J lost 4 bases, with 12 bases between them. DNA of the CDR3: TGTGCCAGCAGCCCCGACAGGATTAATGAAAAACTGTTTTTT. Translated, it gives CASSPDRINEKLFF.

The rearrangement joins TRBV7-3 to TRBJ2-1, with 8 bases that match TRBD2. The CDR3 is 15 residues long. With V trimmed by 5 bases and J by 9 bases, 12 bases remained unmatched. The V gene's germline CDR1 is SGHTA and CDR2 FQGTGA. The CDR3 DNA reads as TGTGCCAGCAGCCCCTTAGCGATTGCGGGGGGTGAGCAGTTCTTC. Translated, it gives CASSPLAIAGGEQFF.

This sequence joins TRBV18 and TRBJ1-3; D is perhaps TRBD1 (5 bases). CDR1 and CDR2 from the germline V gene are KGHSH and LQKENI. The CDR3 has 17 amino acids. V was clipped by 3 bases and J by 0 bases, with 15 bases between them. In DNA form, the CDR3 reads TGTGCCAGCTCACCTAACTGGGGCGAGCGCTCTGGAAACACCATATATTTT. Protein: CASSPNWGERSGNTIYF.

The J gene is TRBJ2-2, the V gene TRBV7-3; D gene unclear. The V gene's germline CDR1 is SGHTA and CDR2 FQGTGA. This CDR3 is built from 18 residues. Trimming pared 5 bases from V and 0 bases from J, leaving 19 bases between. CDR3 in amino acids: CASSPMPLGSTNTGELFF. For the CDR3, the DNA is TGTGCCAGCAGCCCTATGCCCCTTGGCAGTACGAACACCGGGGAGCTGTTTTTT.

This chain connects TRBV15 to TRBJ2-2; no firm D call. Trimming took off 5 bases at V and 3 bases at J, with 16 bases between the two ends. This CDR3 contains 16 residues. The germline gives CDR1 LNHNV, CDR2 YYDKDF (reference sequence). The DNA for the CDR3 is TGTGCCACCAGCGGACCCTCTTTAGGGTACACCGGGGAGCTGTTTTTT. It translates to CATSGPSLGYTGELFF.

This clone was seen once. In nucleotides, the CDR3 is TGTGCCACCATTTCGGGACTAGCGGGAGGAAACAATGAGCAGTTCTTC. Residues: CATISGLAGGNNEQFF. The V gene is TRBV24-1, the J gene TRBJ2-1, with 15 bases identical to TRBD2. The CDR3 has 16 amino acids. Trimming at V came to 8 bases and at J to 5 bases, leaving 6 bases not matched to a gene. CDR1 is KGHDR, CDR2 SFDVKD, per germline.